The 10 T cell receptor beta chains below were found in one sample sequenced in a study of blood T cell repertoires in COVID-19. Sequencing used immunoSEQ multiplex PCR; TCRdb keeps in-frame clones, though not all of them. The table has approximately 190,000 clones, approximately 79% seen once. Sequencing used PBMCs or T cells enriched from blood (not recorded which). These receptors were collected from a woman aged 60-75 years with acute COVID-19.

V gene TRBV5-4 combines with J gene TRBJ1-2, with TRBD1 as a possible D gene (6 bases). The V gene lost 1 base and the J gene lost 10 bases, with 20 bases spanning the gap. The CDR3 totals 15 residues. Germline-derived CDR1 and CDR2 are SGHNT and YYREEE (reference sequence). The DNA for the CDR3 is TGTGCCAGCAGCTTGCCCTCACAGGGTTTTATGGACTACACCTTC. Its translation: CASSLPSQGFMDYTF.

CDR3 sequence (DNA): TGCGCCAGCAGCTTGGGCGGGGATAATTCACCCCTCCACTTT. Its protein product is CASSLGGDNSPLHF. V and J are TRBV5-1 and TRBJ1-6; D is ambiguous. The CDR3 length is 14 residues. V lost 0 bases to trimming and J lost 5 bases, with 6 bases between them. Germline CDR1 reads SGHRS; CDR2 reads YFSETQ. Based on the CDR3 plus reference TRBV5-1 and TRBJ1-6, the full variable domain is KAGVTQTPRYLIKTRGQQVTLSCSPISGHRSVSWYQQTPGQGLQFLFEYFSETQRNKGNFPGRFSGRQFSNSRSEMNVSTLELGDSALYLCASSLGGDNSPLHFGNGTRLTVT.

This clone was observed a handful of times. This rearrangement joins TRBV5-1 to TRBJ2-1, with D perhaps matching TRBD2 (6 bases). V lost 0 bases to trimming and J lost 9 bases, with 16 bases between them. The length of the CDR3 is 15 residues. Per germline, CDR1 SGHRS and CDR2 YFSETQ. In DNA, the CDR3 is TGCGCCAGCAGCTTGGGCCGGAGGGCTGGAAGTGAGCAGTTCTTC. Its translation is CASSLGRRAGSEQFF. The complete variable domain, with remaining parts taken from reference TRBV5-1 and TRBJ2-1, reads KAGVTQTPRYLIKTRGQQVTLSCSPISGHRSVSWYQQTPGQGLQFLFEYFSETQRNKGNFPGRFSGRQFSNSRSEMNVSTLELGDSALYLCASSLGRRAGSEQFFGPGTRLTVL.

The V gene is TRBV7-2, the J gene TRBJ2-3; the D gene is possibly TRBD2 (5 bases). Trimming stripped 2 bases from V and 1 base from J, with 10 bases between. The CDR3 has 15 amino acids. Germline V gives CDR1 SGHTA, CDR2 FQGNSA. The CDR3 is CASSLRSRGTDTQYF. Written as DNA, the CDR3 is TGTGCCAGCAGCTTACGTTCGCGGGGCACAGATACGCAGTATTTT.

The rearrangement joins TRBV5-4 to TRBJ2-3; TRBD2 might be the D (6 bases). The CDR3 loop spans 17 amino acids. V was pared by 0 bases and J by 0 bases, with 14 bases between. Germline CDR1 and CDR2: SGHNT and YYREEE (reference sequence). The CDR3 is CASSLAGGAFSTDTQYF. In DNA, the CDR3 is TGTGCCAGCAGCTTGGCCGGAGGGGCCTTTAGCACAGATACGCAGTATTTT.

The J gene is TRBJ1-2, the V gene TRBV12-3 or TRBV12-4; D remains ambiguous. CDR3 length: 12 amino acids. With 0 bases removed from V and 8 bases from J, the gap between germline ends came to 7 bases. Here the CDR3 DNA reads TGTGCCAGCAGTTTAGCGGCGGGAGGCTACACCTTC. Its translation is CASSLAAGGYTF.

This chain connects TRBV5-6 to TRBJ2-7; 8 bases match TRBD2. Trimming cost V 0 bases and J 6 bases; bases outside gene matches: 8. From germline, CDR1 is SGHDT and CDR2 YYEEEE. This CDR3 contains 15 residues. Here the CDR3 reads CASSLVGLAGGEQYF. The CDR3 bases are TGTGCCAGCAGCTTGGTAGGACTAGCAGGAGGCGAGCAGTACTTC.

This chain joins TRBV27 and TRBJ2-6; 9 bases map to TRBD1. After removal of 5 bases from V and 2 bases from J, the junction contained 10 bases not matched to a gene. CDR3 length: 18 amino acids. The V gene's germline CDR1 is MNHEY and CDR2 SMNVEV (reference sequence). CDR3: CASSGTGGGRAGANVLTF. DNA of the CDR3: TGTGCCAGCAGTGGCACAGGGGGCGGACGCGCTGGGGCCAACGTCCTGACTTTC.

The V call is TRBV2, the J call TRBJ1-1; possible D gene TRBD1, 5 bases. The V end was cut by 2 bases, the J end by 2 bases, with 6 bases between. The CDR3 loop spans 13 amino acids. CDR1 and CDR2 from the germline V gene are SNHLY and FYNNEI. CDR3 sequence reads: CASSEQGNTEAFF. The CDR3 bases are TGTGCCAGCAGTGAACAGGGAAACACTGAAGCTTTCTTT.

The chain recombines TRBV4-1 with TRBJ1-4, with unresolved D. The germline V gene encodes CDR1 MGHRA and CDR2 YSYEKL. The CDR3 runs to 13 residues. Trimming shortened V by 1 base and J by 7 bases, and 7 bases separated the two germline ends. The CDR3 bases are TGCGCCAGCAGCCAAGCCTTAGCTGAAAAACTGTTTTTT. This encodes CASSQALAEKLFF.